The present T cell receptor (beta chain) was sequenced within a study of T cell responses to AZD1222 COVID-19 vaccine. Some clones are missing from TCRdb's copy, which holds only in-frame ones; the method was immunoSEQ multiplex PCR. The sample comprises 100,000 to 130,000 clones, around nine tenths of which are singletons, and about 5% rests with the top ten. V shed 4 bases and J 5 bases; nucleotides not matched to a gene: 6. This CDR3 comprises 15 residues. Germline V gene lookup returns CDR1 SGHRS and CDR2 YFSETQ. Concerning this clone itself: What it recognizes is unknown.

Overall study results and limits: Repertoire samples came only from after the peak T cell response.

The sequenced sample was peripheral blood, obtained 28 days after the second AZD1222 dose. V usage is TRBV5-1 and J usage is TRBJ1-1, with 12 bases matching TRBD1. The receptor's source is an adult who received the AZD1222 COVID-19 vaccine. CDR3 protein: CASSGTGGVGTEAFF. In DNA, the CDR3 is TGCGCCAGCAGCGGGACAGGGGGCGTTGGGACTGAAGCTTTCTTT.